One TCR beta chain is described in this entry. Seattle's enrolled individuals joined amid active infection and were then monitored longitudinally. Original data processing: Amplification from reference gene primers served as the basis for estimated nucleated cell counts. The protocol was immunoSEQ multiplex PCR, while the TCRdb copy is restricted to in-frame clones and leaves out a portion. D and trimming were read from the DNA, whereas the V and J calls and clone size are those reported in that table. The table includes under 300,000 clones, approximately 84% detected once. This entry is derived from a study of blood T cell repertoires in COVID-19. Study as a whole: Samples of COVID-19 (acute and convalescent) were obtained from the United States, Italy and Spain. T cells, B-cell-depleted T cells, or PBMCs provided the cDNA or gDNA that served as material.

V lost 6 bases and J lost 4; bases outside the gene matches: 8. This CDR3 spans 14 amino acids. CDR1 SGHTA and CDR2 FQGNSA come from the germline V gene. The clonotype comes from a human donor with COVID-19, enrolled during active disease. The donor label of this sample is uncertain. The sequenced material came from peripheral blood. J is TRBJ2-7 and V is TRBV7-2; TRBD2 agrees at 8 bases. The CDR3 nucleotides are TGTGCCAGCAGAATAAGCGGGAGTAGATACGAGCAGTACTTC. Encoded protein: CASRISGSRYEQYF. The full variable domain, its missing parts supplied by reference TRBV7-2 and TRBJ2-7, is GAGVSQSPSNKVTEKGKDVELRCDPISGHTALYWYRQSLGQGLEFLIYFQGNSAPDKSGLPSDRFSAERTGGSVSTLTIQRTQQEDSAVYLCASRISGSRYEQYFGPGTRLTVT.